The clone carrying this T cell receptor beta chain was recorded many times. As yet, its antigen is unknown. V lost 4 bases and J lost 10, with 17 bases in between. This CDR3 spans 14 amino acids. Germline V lookup: CDR1 SNHLY, CDR2 FYNNEI. Amplification targeted TCR beta CDR3 regions from RNA transcripts. TCR CDR3 regions were first amplified by RT-PCR with HTBI primers. MiXCR was run by TCRdb on the multiplex PCR reads, yielding one entry per CDR3 protein. The sample shows about 700,000 distinct CDR3 sequences, 12% to 15% of them seen only once. Uncontrolled infections, other autoimmune diseases, pregnancy or lactation led to exclusion of patients. Every diagnosis used clinical symptoms, serum thyroxine and TRAb, thyroid ultrasound and orbital computed tomography. This sample was taken from a study of T cells in Graves' hyperthyroidism and ophthalmopathy. Study overall: Specimen type is peripheral blood, collected at initial diagnosis prior to any treatment. Study findings and constraints: Blood also showed most of the thyroid clonotypes that were expanded above 0.001.

Specimen: blood. The TCR was taken from a woman under 30 with Graves' hyperthyroidism. The V call is TRBV2, the J call TRBJ2-1; tentatively, D is TRBD2 (6 bases). In DNA, the CDR3 is TGTGCCAGCAGTGGAGGACTATCCTCTTGGGAGCAGTTCTTC. This encodes CASSGGLSSWEQFF.